This passage covers 15 T cell receptor beta chains from one sample sequenced in a study of T cell responses to AZD1222 COVID-19 vaccine. Using immunoSEQ multiplex PCR, the repertoire was profiled, and TCRdb retains in-frame clones only, with some absent. The table has under 120,000 clones, about 94% seen once. Material: peripheral blood, obtained on day 0 of AZD1222 vaccination. The receptors derive from an adult in good health.

The rearrangement joins TRBV5-1 to TRBJ1-4; D call uncertain. Germline assignment: CDR1 SGHRS and CDR2 YFSETQ. V dropped 3 bases and J dropped 4 bases, with 13 bases sitting between them. The CDR3 consists of 15 residues. The CDR3 region has the DNA TGCGCCAGCAGCTGGACGGGCGTAATTAATGAAAAACTGTTTTTT. Its protein is CASSWTGVINEKLFF.

V is TRBV7-8 and J is TRBJ2-2; 8 bases line up with TRBD1. Germline CDR1 and CDR2: SGHVS and FQNEAQ. The length of the CDR3 is 15 residues. The V and J ends lost 5 bases and 3 bases, in that order; junction bases with no gene match: 5. Here the CDR3 reads CASSRPGQDTGELFF. The DNA of the CDR3 is TGTGCCAGCAGCCGGCCGGGACAGGACACCGGGGAGCTGTTTTTT.

The gene calls are TRBV5-6 and TRBJ1-2; D gene unclear. This CDR3 has 14 residues. Germline values: CDR1 SGHDT, CDR2 YYEEEE. Trimming removed 0 bases at V and 6 bases at J, with 12 bases between. The CDR3 region has the DNA TGTGCCAGCAGCTTGGCTTGGAGTCGGGATGGCTACACCTTC. Its protein is CASSLAWSRDGYTF.

The genes are TRBV3-1 (or the pseudogene TRBV3-2) and TRBJ1-3; 10 bases line up with TRBD1. The CDR3 sequence is 17 residues long. Germline loops: CDR1 LGHDT, CDR2 YNNKEL (reference sequence). V was pared by 1 base and J by 4 bases, with 7 bases of the junction left unmatched. The CDR3 reads CASSQGSGQGTGNTIYF. CDR3 coding DNA: TGTGCCAGCAGCCAAGGTTCGGGACAGGGGACAGGAAACACCATATATTTT.

This chain connects TRBV24-1 to TRBJ2-5; D may be TRBD1 (5 bases). The CDR3 spans 14 residues. CDR1 and CDR2 from the germline V gene are KGHDR and SFDVKD. V was clipped by 2 bases and J by 5 bases, with 11 bases between them. CDR3 nucleotides: TGTGCCACCAGTGATTATGGGGCAGGGGAGACCCAGTACTTC. This translates into CATSDYGAGETQYF.

Written as DNA, the CDR3 is TGCGCCAGCAGCCCAACAAAGGGGATTTACACTGAAGCTTTCTTT. It translates to CASSPTKGIYTEAFF. The chain joins TRBV5-1 to TRBJ1-1; a possible D gene is TRBD1 (5 bases). CDR1 SGHRS and CDR2 YFSETQ come from the germline V gene. V lost 4 bases and J lost 3, with 16 bases in between. This CDR3 is 15 amino acids long.

V is TRBV5-1 and J is TRBJ1-4; D might be TRBD1 (6 bases). V lost 4 bases to trimming and J lost 8 bases, with 18 bases between them. There are 15 residues in the CDR3. Germline V gives CDR1 SGHRS, CDR2 YFSETQ. CDR3 region: CASSLDRPPQEKLFF. In DNA form, the CDR3 reads TGCGCCAGCAGCCTAGACAGGCCACCTCAAGAAAAACTGTTTTTT.

The chain links TRBV12-3 or TRBV12-4 to TRBJ2-5; D gene uncertain. V lost 0 bases to trimming and J lost 4 bases, with 3 bases between them. This CDR3 has 12 residues. CDR3 sequence: CASSLALETQYF. DNA for the CDR3: TGTGCCAGCAGTTTAGCGCTAGAGACCCAGTACTTC.

DNA of the CDR3: TGTGCCATCGGATCAATTGATGGTGAAAAACTGTTTTTT. This codes for CAIGSIDGEKLFF. V usage is TRBV15 and J usage is TRBJ1-4, with D unresolved. Per the germline V gene, CDR1 is LNHNV and CDR2 is YYDKDF (reference sequence). The CDR3 spans 13 residues. V was pared by 10 bases and J by 7 bases, with 16 bases between.

V usage is TRBV10-3 and J usage is TRBJ2-2, with D tentatively TRBD1 (6 bases). The CDR3 has 15 residues. V shed 5 bases and J shed 4 bases, with 14 bases lying between them. Germline-derived CDR1 and CDR2 are ENHRY and SYGVKD. CDR3 DNA sequence: TGTGCCATCAGTCGCAGGGGATTCGGCACCGGGGAGCTGTTTTTT. It encodes CAISRRGFGTGELFF.

The V gene is TRBV11-3, the J gene TRBJ1-1, with D possibly matching TRBD1 (6 bases). The germline V gene has CDR1 SGHNT and CDR2 YENEEA. The length of the CDR3 is 16 residues. The ends were cut back, 4 bases at V and 5 bases at J, with 20 bases in the middle. The CDR3: CASSSGGRGRGTEAFF. The DNA for the CDR3 is TGTGCCAGCAGCTCAGGAGGCAGGGGCAGAGGGACTGAAGCTTTCTTT.

The chain recombines TRBV11-2 with TRBJ2-5; 8 bases align to TRBD1. V gave up 5 bases and J gave up 1 base; unmatched junction bases: 6. The CDR3 length is 15 residues. Germline V gene lookup returns CDR1 SGHAT and CDR2 FQNNGV. The CDR3: CASSTGTGGQETQYF. CDR3 DNA sequence: TGTGCCAGCAGCACAGGAACAGGGGGCCAAGAGACCCAGTACTTC.

Comment on this clone: Other DNA sequences in the same sample also yield this CDR3. This sequence joins TRBV19 and TRBJ1-1; D uncertain. The germline V and J ends were trimmed by 1 base and 4 bases, with 4 bases remaining between them. CDR3 length: 12 residues. CDR1 is LNHDA, CDR2 SQIVND, per germline (reference sequence). DNA for the CDR3: TGTGCCAGTAGTATAGGGAGCACTGAAGCTTTCTTT. Translating gives CASSIGSTEAFF.

The chain uses TRBV5-4 and TRBJ2-5, with TRBD2 identical over 11 bases. The V segment lost 0 bases and the J segment 4 bases; nucleotides outside the gene matches: 8. This CDR3 contains 17 residues. Germline V gene data show CDR1 as SGHNT and CDR2 as YYREEE (reference sequence). CDR3 loop: CASSLAVSGGASETQYF. CDR3 sequence (DNA): TGTGCCAGCAGCTTGGCGGTTAGCGGGGGGGCCTCAGAGACCCAGTACTTC.

This sequence joins TRBV28 and TRBJ2-7, with D possibly being TRBD2 (5 bases). CDR1 is MDHEN and CDR2 is SYDVKM in the germline V gene. The CDR3 length is 14 residues. The V end was cut by 7 bases, the J end by 2 bases, with 15 bases between. CDR3 amino acids: CASTLEAGTYEQYF. Written as DNA, the CDR3 is TGTGCCAGCACCCTAGAGGCGGGTACCTACGAGCAGTACTTC.